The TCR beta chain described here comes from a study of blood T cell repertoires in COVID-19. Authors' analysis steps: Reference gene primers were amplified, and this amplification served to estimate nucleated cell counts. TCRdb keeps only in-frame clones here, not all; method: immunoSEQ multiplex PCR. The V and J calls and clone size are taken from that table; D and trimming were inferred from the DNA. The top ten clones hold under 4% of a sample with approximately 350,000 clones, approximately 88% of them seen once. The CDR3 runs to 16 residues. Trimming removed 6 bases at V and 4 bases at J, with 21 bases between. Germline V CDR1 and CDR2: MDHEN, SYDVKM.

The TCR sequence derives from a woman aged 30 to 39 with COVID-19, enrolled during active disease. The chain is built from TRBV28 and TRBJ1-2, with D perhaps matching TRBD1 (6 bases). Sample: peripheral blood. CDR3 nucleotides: TGTGCCAGCAGCCACGGCGATAACAGGGCCCTCTATGGCTACACCTTC. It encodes CASSHGDNRALYGYTF.